One and the same sample provided the 17 T cell receptor beta chains below, sequenced in a study of T cells after yellow fever vaccination. TCRdb reanalysed the 5' RACE reads using MiXCR and keeps one entry per CDR3 protein. The sample lists about 340,000 distinct CDR3 sequences, around 12% occurring once. Sample: CD4+ T cells sorted from PBMCs, taken 15 days after the yellow fever booster vaccination. The receptors were sampled from a man aged 18 to 30 who received the YFV17D yellow fever vaccine.

This clonotype was seen more than once but under ten times. The V call is TRBV2, the J call TRBJ2-7, with a tentative D call TRBD1 (6 bases). The germline V gene encodes CDR1 SNHLY and CDR2 FYNNEI. The V end was cut by 11 bases, the J end by 4 bases, with 12 bases between. The CDR3 extends over 11 amino acids. The CDR3 loop is CAGTSLYEQYF. The DNA of the CDR3 is TGTGCCGGGACAAGTCTGTACGAGCAGTACTTC.

This clonotype was counted between two and nine times. As DNA, the CDR3 is TGTGCCAGCAGCTTGGGTTCCAGCAGGTCCTACAATGAGCAGTTCTTC. Encoded protein: CASSLGSSRSYNEQFF. The chain joins TRBV7-2 to TRBJ2-1; D unresolved. Looked up from germline, CDR1 is SGHTA and CDR2 is FQGNSA. The CDR3 contains 16 residues. Trimming shortened V by 3 bases and J by 1 base, and 13 bases separated the two germline ends.

This clonotype came up many times. The V call is TRBV7-2, the J call TRBJ2-1; D not certain. The length of the CDR3 is 16 residues. Trimming removed 5 bases at V and 0 bases at J, with 14 bases between. The germline V gene encodes CDR1 SGHTA and CDR2 FQGNSA. CDR3 in DNA: TGTGCCAGCAGCCCAGACTTCTCCAGCTCCTACAATGAGCAGTTCTTC. Translated, it gives CASSPDFSSSYNEQFF.

This clonotype was seen a handful of times. The J gene is TRBJ1-2, the V gene TRBV5-1; D may be TRBD1 (5 bases). CDR1 and CDR2 from the germline V gene are SGHRS and YFSETQ. Trimming cost V 2 bases and J 8 bases, with 10 bases left between them. CDR3 length: 12 amino acids. CDR3 loop: CASSFAGKGYTF. CDR3 nucleotide sequence: TGCGCCAGCAGCTTCGCAGGGAAAGGCTACACCTTC.

The V gene is TRBV20-1, the J gene TRBJ2-5, with TRBD2 identical over 13 bases. This CDR3 has 15 amino acids. Germline V lookup: CDR1 DFQATT, CDR2 SNEGSKA (reference sequence). Germline trimming cut 5 bases from V and 5 bases from J; bases unmatched to any gene: 8. The CDR3 nucleotides read TGCAGTGCTCCACTAGCGGGGGGGCCGTGGGAGACCCAGTACTTC. This encodes CSAPLAGGPWETQYF.

The gene calls are TRBV7-2 and TRBJ2-3; tentatively, D is TRBD2 (5 bases). The CDR3 runs 16 residues. The V and J ends lost 5 bases and 0 bases respectively, with 15 bases between them. CDR1 is SGHTA and CDR2 is FQGNSA in the germline V gene. CDR3 DNA sequence: TGTGCCAGCAGCCGCTGGAGCGGATCTAGCACAGATACGCAGTATTTT. It is translated as CASSRWSGSSTDTQYF.

V gene TRBV12-3 or TRBV12-4 combines with J gene TRBJ1-2, with D tentatively TRBD1 (5 bases). The CDR3 spans 15 residues. Deletions cut 2 bases from V and 6 bases from J, with 16 bases between. CDR3 DNA: TGTGCCAGCAGTTTAAGGGGCCAGGGTATCGATGGCTACACCTTC. It translates to CASSLRGQGIDGYTF.

This clonotype was counted between two and nine times. The chain carries TRBV5-1 and TRBJ2-3; TRBD2 matches 10 bases. This CDR3 contains 15 residues. CDR1 is SGHRS and CDR2 is YFSETQ in the germline V gene. J lost 1 base, V lost 6 bases, and 5 bases had no gene match. The CDR3 protein is CASKTSGAGTDTQYF. The CDR3 DNA sequence: TGCGCCAGCAAAACTAGCGGGGCCGGCACAGATACGCAGTATTTT. The complete variable domain, with remaining parts taken from reference TRBV5-1 and TRBJ2-3, reads KAGVTQTPRYLIKTRGQQVTLSCSPISGHRSVSWYQQTPGQGLQFLFEYFSETQRNKGNFPGRFSGRQFSNSRSEMNVSTLELGDSALYLCASKTSGAGTDTQYFGPGTRLTVL.

This chain links TRBV6-5 with TRBJ1-3, with unresolved D. The CDR3 extends over 16 amino acids. Trimming stripped 0 bases from V and 0 bases from J, with 9 bases between. Germline CDR1 is MNHEY and CDR2 is SVGAGI. The chain's CDR3 is CASSYSAASSGNTIYF. The CDR3, as DNA: TGTGCCAGCAGTTACTCGGCAGCTAGCTCTGGAAACACCATATATTTT.

The chain has TRBV7-8 and TRBJ2-3, with D tentatively TRBD1 (5 bases). Trimming cost V 2 bases and J 5 bases, with 17 bases left between them. This CDR3 spans 16 amino acids. Germline V gene sequence: CDR1 SGHVS, CDR2 FQNEAQ. The CDR3 spells CASSLTAGHGGDTQYF. The CDR3 region has the DNA TGTGCCAGCAGCTTAACAGCCGGACACGGCGGAGATACGCAGTATTTT. The full variable domain, its missing parts supplied by reference TRBV7-8 and TRBJ2-3, is GAGVSQSPRYKVAKRGQDVALRCDPISGHVSLFWYQQALGQGPEFLTYFQNEAQLDKSGLPSDRFFAERPEGSVSTLKIQRTQQEDSAVYLCASSLTAGHGGDTQYFGPGTRLTVL.

This clonotype came up many times. The rearrangement uses TRBV12-5 and TRBJ2-1, with TRBD2 matching over 10 bases. Germline lookup yields CDR1 LGHNT and CDR2 FRNRAP. This CDR3 region has 15 residues. The V gene end was trimmed by 6 bases and the J gene end by 13 bases; junction bases not matched to a gene: 15. CDR3 protein: CASGRVPGLAMSQFF. DNA of the CDR3: TGTGCTAGTGGCCGAGTCCCGGGACTAGCGATGAGCCAGTTCTTC.

In its sample, this clonotype was seen a few times. V gene TRBV29-1 combines with J gene TRBJ1-4; possibly TRBD1 for D (5 bases). The CDR3 totals 14 residues. The V end lost 4 bases, the J end lost 4 bases, and 13 bases lay between the germline ends. From germline, CDR1 is SQVTM and CDR2 ANQGSEA. The chain's CDR3 is CSVGDRRGNEKLFF. In DNA form, the CDR3 reads TGCAGCGTTGGGGACCGGCGAGGTAATGAAAAACTGTTTTTT.

In its sample, this clonotype was seen a few times. The rearrangement joins TRBV20-1 to TRBJ1-1; no firm D call. The length of the CDR3 is 13 residues. The V gene lost 1 base and the J gene lost 2 bases, with 8 bases spanning the gap. Germline CDR1 is DFQATT and CDR2 is SNEGSKA (reference sequence). CDR3 sequence: CSARVGPNTEAFF. CDR3 bases: TGCAGTGCTAGAGTCGGGCCCAACACTGAAGCTTTCTTT.

The rearrangement joins TRBV25-1 to TRBJ2-3; D may correspond to TRBD1 or TRBD2 (5 bases each). Germline-derived CDR1 and CDR2 are MGHDK and SYGVNS. V lost 2 bases and J 2 bases, leaving 8 bases between the germline ends. The CDR3 has 14 amino acids. The CDR3 DNA reads as TGTGCCAGCAGTGAACGGGGCCCCACAGATACGCAGTATTTT. Its protein is CASSERGPTDTQYF.

As regards this clonotype: A much larger clone lies one base from this, so it may be a read error. The chain links TRBV12-3 or TRBV12-4 to TRBJ1-4; 7 positions match TRBD1. The CDR3 spans 14 residues. The CDR3 nucleotides read TGTGCCAGCAGTCCCGGGACAGTGAATGAAAAACTGATTTTT. Translating gives CASSPGTVNEKLIF.

The chain employs TRBV7-2 and TRBJ1-3; D might be TRBD1 (5 bases). The V gene lost 1 base and the J gene lost 4 bases, with 8 bases spanning the gap. The CDR3 length is 14 residues. In germline, CDR1 is SGHTA, CDR2 FQGNSA. CDR3: CASSLEGYGNTIYF. The CDR3, as DNA: TGTGCCAGCAGCTTAGAGGGGTACGGAAACACCATATATTTT.

V usage is TRBV6-2 or TRBV6-3 and J usage is TRBJ2-5; D gene unclear. V lost 0 bases, J lost 6 bases, and 8 bases lay in between. The CDR3 sequence is 13 residues long. From germline, CDR1 is MNHEY and CDR2 SVGEGT. CDR3 DNA: TGTGCCAGCAGTTACTCCGGTATGCAGACCCAGTACTTC. It translates to CASSYSGMQTQYF.